Included here is one TCR beta chain sequence, with context. The antigen remains undetermined. The sample is drawn from a study of cytomegalovirus exposure and HLA in healthy donors. Some clones are missing from TCRdb's copy, which holds only in-frame ones; the method was immunoSEQ multiplex PCR. The repertoire holds more than 110,000 clones, with approximately 87% as singletons. There are 15 residues in the CDR3. The V gene lost 5 bases and the J gene lost 0 bases, with 12 bases spanning the gap. CDR1 and CDR2 (germline): SGHDT, YYEEEE. The study's findings and limits: The study recorded 160 or so TCR beta chains that were cytomegalovirus-associated. Most TCR sequences showed up rarely, but some public TCRs showed up in many donors.

This clonotype was sampled from a man in his late teens or twenties in good health and CMV-seronegative. The rearrangement joins TRBV5-6 to TRBJ1-3; a weak D match, TRBD1 (5 bases). Sequenced input: PBMCs. The DNA for the CDR3 is TGTGCCAGCAGTTGGCCGACAGTCTCTGGAAACACCATATATTTT. Its translation is CASSWPTVSGNTIYF.